These 16 T cell receptor beta chains were all obtained from the same sample, sequenced in a study of CXCR3-negative and CXCR3-positive naive CD8 T cells. TRB cDNA libraries were made by UMI-labeled 5' RACE. Reprocessing the 5' RACE reads, TCRdb reports a single entry for every CDR3 protein and omits DNA. The sample data list over 70,000 distinct CDR3 sequences. The sample comprised naive CXCR3- CD8+ T cells from blood. Regarding subset: CD45RO-CCR7+CD27+CD95- naive CD8+ T cells lacking CXCR3 (TNR3-). These receptors were collected from a human donor in good health. Some clones in this sample may be carry-over from other donors' samples.

The chain is built from TRBV7-9 and TRBJ1-1. Germline V gene lookup returns CDR1 SEHNR and CDR2 FQNEAQ (reference sequence). The CDR3 extends over 14 amino acids. CDR3 in amino acids: CASSSPDRNTEAFF.

The gene calls are TRBV9 and TRBJ2-1; TCRdb returns TRBD2, unconfirmable since there is no DNA. CDR1 is SGDLS and CDR2 is YYNGEE in the germline V gene. CDR3 length equals 15 residues. The CDR3 sequence is CASSETGGSYNEQFF.

Here the CDR3 reads CSVEDWQNIQYF. This chain joins TRBV29-1 and TRBJ2-4. CDR1 SQVTM and CDR2 ANQGSEA come from the germline V gene. The CDR3 is made up of 12 amino acids.

The chain joins TRBV29-1 to TRBJ2-4; as DNA is missing, the TRBD2 call by TCRdb cannot be tested. This CDR3 has 12 amino acids. Germline-derived CDR1 and CDR2 are SQVTM and ANQGSEA. CDR3 amino acids: CSVSSGENIQYF.

This chain uses TRBV7-9 with TRBJ1-1; as DNA is missing, the TRBD1 call by TCRdb cannot be tested. Germline V gives CDR1 SEHNR, CDR2 FQNEAQ (reference sequence). The CDR3 is 15 amino acids. CDR3 loop: CASSSNRDSITEAFF.

The chain is built from TRBV20-1 and TRBJ2-7; lacking DNA, the TRBD1 call made by TCRdb goes unchecked. The CDR3 has 16 residues. Germline V gene sequence: CDR1 DFQATT, CDR2 SNEGSKA (reference sequence). CDR3 loop: CSARGEMQGESAEQYF.

V gene TRBV7-3 combines with J gene TRBJ2-7; TCRdb indicates TRBD1, and absent DNA this call remains unverified. CDR1 and CDR2 from the germline V gene are SGHTA and FQGTGA. CDR3 length equals 15 residues. CDR3 protein: CASSFGWGGPHEQYF.

The gene calls are TRBV20-1 and TRBJ2-5; absent DNA, TCRdb's TRBD1 call cannot be checked. Per the germline V gene, CDR1 is DFQATT and CDR2 is SNEGSKA (reference sequence). CDR3 length: 15 amino acids. The CDR3 region is CSAQVPGQGGETQYF.

The chain uses TRBV9 and TRBJ2-1; the TRBD2 assignment by TCRdb is unverifiable without DNA. From germline, CDR1 is SGDLS and CDR2 YYNGEE. This CDR3 has 17 amino acids. The CDR3 is CASSVFVLAGARNEQFF.

The V gene is TRBV4-3, the J gene TRBJ2-3; the TCRdb call, TRBD1, lacks DNA for checking. There are 13 residues in the CDR3. Germline loops: CDR1 LGHNA, CDR2 YSLEER. Here the CDR3 reads CASSQDVRFQGYF.

The chain employs TRBV29-1 and TRBJ2-7; with no DNA, the TCRdb D assignment of TRBD1 cannot be verified. There are 14 residues in the CDR3. The germline CDR1 and CDR2 sequences are SQVTM and ANQGSEA. This CDR3 is CSAVTGTGAYEQYF.

The V call is TRBV20-1, the J call TRBJ2-7. Per the germline V gene, CDR1 is DFQATT and CDR2 is SNEGSKA (reference sequence). The CDR3 spans 14 residues. The CDR3 sequence: CSALSDRPTYEQYF.

This chain joins TRBV5-6 and TRBJ2-7; TCRdb proposes TRBD1, but this gene call is untestable without DNA. This CDR3 contains 14 residues. The germline V gene encodes CDR1 SGHDT and CDR2 YYEEEE. The CDR3 spells CASSTGTGPYEQYF.

This chain joins TRBV14 and TRBJ2-5; absent DNA, TCRdb's TRBD1 call cannot be checked. The CDR3 sequence is 14 residues long. Germline values: CDR1 SGHDN, CDR2 FVKESK. This chain's CDR3 is CASSQTTGEETQYF.

The chain employs TRBV6-6 and TRBJ2-3; TCRdb reports TRBD2, a call that lacks DNA to check it against. CDR3 length equals 21 residues. From germline, CDR1 is MNHNY and CDR2 SVGAGI (reference sequence). This chain's CDR3 is CASSYPQMREGRTLRRDTQYF.

The rearrangement joins TRBV28 to TRBJ2-2. CDR3 length: 15 amino acids. CDR1 is MDHEN and CDR2 is SYDVKM in the germline V gene. Here the CDR3 reads CASTPGLLNTGELFF.